This T cell receptor (beta chain) emerged from a study of T cells after yellow fever vaccination. A 5'RACE template-switching step, the method used to make TCR cDNA, added a universal primer site and UMIs. TCRdb reprocessed the 5' RACE reads with MiXCR, giving one entry per CDR3 protein. The table lists about 68,000 distinct CDR3 sequences, more than 6.5% of them singletons. Broader study findings: A large majority of primary-vaccination clones showed up again after the booster (roughly 96% CD4, about 90% CD8). One caveat is that FACS-sorted repertoires could contain abundant clonotypes contaminating from the bulk population. Clonotypes found in both CD4 and CD8 compartments made up a small share.

Trimming at V came to 8 bases and at J to 0 bases, leaving 9 bases not matched to a gene. The CDR3 has 16 residues. As regards this clonotype: Its antigen remains unidentified.

This clonotype originated in a man between 18 and 35 years old who received the YFV17D yellow fever vaccine. The chain has TRBV12-3 or TRBV12-4 and TRBJ1-5; TRBD1 matches 8 bases. The sequencing used CD8+ T cells sorted from PBMCs, collected roughly 45 days after the first yellow fever vaccination. The CDR3 reads CASSSRGPYSNQPQHF. The CDR3 region has the DNA TGTGCCAGCTCATCCAGGGGGCCCTATAGCAATCAGCCCCAGCATTTT.